The clone carrying this T cell receptor (beta chain) was recorded a few times. The length of the CDR3 is 14 residues. Per the germline V gene, CDR1 is ENHRY and CDR2 is SYGVKD. The V end was cut by 0 bases, the J end by 5 bases, with 10 bases between. This entry is derived from a study of blood T cell repertoires in COVID-19. Whole-study context: Donors in the United States, Italy and Spain gave samples during acute or convalescent COVID-19. Sources were T cells, B-cell-depleted T cells, or PBMCs; the material itself was cDNA or gDNA.

Study processing details: The assay estimated nucleated cells by amplifying reference gene primers. Profiled with immunoSEQ multiplex PCR; TCRdb holds only in-frame clones, not every one. For V, J and clone size, that table is used; D and trimming come from the DNA. The sample lists around 70,000 clones; roughly nine tenths were seen once. The sequenced sample consisted of peripheral blood. V usage is TRBV10-3 and J usage is TRBJ2-5; D is ambiguous. The clonotype was recovered from a human donor in a cohort sampled during active COVID-19. CDR3 protein: CAISESQASETQYF. The CDR3 DNA reads TGTGCCATCAGTGAGTCGCAGGCGTCGGAGACCCAGTACTTC.